Reported below is one TCR beta chain. This entry belongs to a study of CD8+CD57+ T cells in acquired aplastic anemia. Overall study: Sorted CD4+ and CD8+ cells yielded roughly 3.5 ug of DNA on average.

It was patients with CD8+CD57+ cell expansion by flow cytometry who were chosen for sequencing. Every patient presented with severe acquired aplastic anemia. TCR beta VDJ combinations and CDR3 sequences were profiled from genomic DNA. MiXCR was run by TCRdb on the reads, yielding one entry per CDR3 protein. The sample shows roughly 220,000 distinct CDR3 sequences, around three fifths of them seen only once. Sequenced material: sorted CD4+, CD8+, or CD8+CD57+ T cells (not recorded which) from PBMCs. The clonotype originates from a human donor with aplastic anemia.

CDR3 residues: CSARRPLPRGDSPLHF. The CDR3 bases are TGCAGTGCTCGTCGCCCCCTGCCGCGAGGTGATTCACCCCTCCACTTT. The chain uses TRBV20-1 and TRBJ1-6; no firm D call. V lost 5 bases and J 8 bases, leaving 22 bases between the germline ends. The CDR3 has 16 amino acids. CDR1 and CDR2 (germline): DFQATT, SNEGSKA (reference sequence).